This TCR beta chain comes out of a study of blood T cell repertoires in COVID-19. This CDR3 spans 14 amino acids. V was pared by 2 bases and J by 6 bases, with 13 bases between. In the original analysis: For nucleated cells, counts were estimated from reference gene primer amplification. Some clones are missing from TCRdb's copy, which holds only in-frame ones; the method was immunoSEQ multiplex PCR. V, J and clone size derive from that table, while D and trimming were established from the DNA sequence. The sample yields some 390,000 clones, roughly 86% seen once. The chain couples TRBV23-1 to TRBJ1-2; D call uncertain. Being an ORF, TRBV23-1 has a function that is uncertain. This receptor was taken from a human donor in a cohort sampled during active COVID-19. The sequenced sample consisted of peripheral blood. CDR3 sequence (DNA): TGCGCCAGCAGTCAACTGGAGGGTGTGGATGGCTACACCTTC. Translated, it gives CASSQLEGVDGYTF.